The clone carrying this T cell receptor beta chain appeared a single time. Its antigen is not known. PCR amplification relied on 60 Vbeta primers (plus 13 Jbeta primers). Sequencing used immunoSEQ multiplex PCR; TCRdb keeps in-frame clones, though not all of them. Of roughly 140,000 clones listed, about three quarters were seen once; the top ten hold 1.5% to 2%. The length of the CDR3 is 13 residues. Trimming pared 0 bases from V and 6 bases from J, leaving 9 bases between. Germline lookup yields CDR1 SGHNT and CDR2 YYREEE (reference sequence). This entry belongs to a study of cytomegalovirus exposure and HLA in healthy donors. Findings and limits, study-wide: Across donors, sequencing depth was assumed by presence/absence analyses to be roughly uniform.

The chain couples TRBV5-4 to TRBJ2-5; weak D call: TRBD1 (6 bases). This receptor was obtained from a woman in her twenties or thirties in good health and CMV-seronegative. Sequencing input: PBMCs. The CDR3, as DNA: TGTGCCAGCAGCTTGGACAGGGCCAAGACCCAGTACTTC. It yields the protein CASSLDRAKTQYF.